This T cell receptor beta chain came from a study of blood T cell repertoires in COVID-19. Trimming removed 2 bases at V and 6 bases at J, with 16 bases between. Germline CDR1 is SGHTA and CDR2 is FQGTGA. The CDR3 length is 15 residues. Residents of about two dozen US areas, aged about 18 to 95 years, made up the participants. Cohort allocation depended upon clinical history that participants reported. Repertoires were generated with immunoSEQ multiplex PCR, while TCRdb's copy carries only in-frame clones and drops some. This repertoire shows 360,000 or so clones, roughly nine tenths found once; its top ten account for less than 2%.

Sequenced material: PBMCs or T cells enriched from blood (not recorded which). This sequence originates from a woman in her twenties or thirties who had recovered from COVID-19. The rearrangement joins TRBV7-3 to TRBJ1-2, with no clear D. Written as DNA, the CDR3 is TGTGCCAGCAGCTTAGGGTATACAGAGGGCGATGGCTACACCTTC. Residues: CASSLGYTEGDGYTF.